A single sample gave rise to the 32 T cell receptor beta chains below, sequenced in a study of blood T cell repertoires in COVID-19. Method: immunoSEQ multiplex PCR; TCRdb's copy keeps in-frame clones and lacks some. Altogether some 170,000 clones are present, approximately 78% being singletons, with the ten largest covering approximately 11%. The source material was peripheral blood. Receptors originate from a human donor in a cohort sampled during active COVID-19.

The gene calls are TRBV3-1 (or the pseudogene TRBV3-2) and TRBJ1-6; 8 nucleotides line up with TRBD1. From germline, CDR1 is LGHDT and CDR2 YNNKEL (reference sequence). The CDR3 contains 14 residues. J gave up 5 bases and V 6 bases, and 3 bases lay outside the gene matches. CDR3 DNA sequence: TGTGCCAGCAGGGACAGGGCCGATAATTCACCCCTCCACTTT. Amino acid sequence: CASRDRADNSPLHF.

V gene TRBV9 combines with J gene TRBJ2-3, with TRBD2 matching 9 bases. Germline V lookup: CDR1 SGDLS, CDR2 YYNGEE. The length of the CDR3 is 15 residues. J gave up 4 bases and V 1 base, and 4 bases lay outside the gene matches. In nucleotides, the CDR3 is TGTGCCAGCAGCGTATCAGCGGGGGGTGCAGATACGCAGTATTTT. Encoded protein: CASSVSAGGADTQYF.

The chain carries TRBV30 and TRBJ2-1; TRBD1 matches at 8 bases. Germline CDR1 and CDR2: GTSNPN and SVGIG (reference sequence). Trimming cost V 4 bases and J 3 bases; bases outside gene matches: 2. This CDR3 is 13 amino acids long. The CDR3 DNA follows: TGTGCCTGGACAGGGGGCGACTACAATGAGCAGTTCTTC. Translated: CAWTGGDYNEQFF.

Note on this clone: This sample also contains other DNA sequences that code for the same CDR3. The rearrangement uses TRBV24-1 and TRBJ2-5; D gene unclear. In germline, CDR1 is KGHDR, CDR2 SFDVKD. Trimming shortened V by 4 bases and J by 4 bases, and 3 bases separated the two germline ends. The CDR3 spans 11 residues. In nucleotides, the CDR3 is TGTGCCACCAGTGACGGAGAGACCCAGTACTTC. This gives the protein CATSDGETQYF.

CDR3 amino acids: CASRAVDGNQPQHF. CDR3 in DNA: TGTGCCAGCAGAGCTGTTGATGGCAATCAGCCCCAGCATTTT. The chain uses TRBV6-5 and TRBJ1-5; D uncertain. The V gene's germline CDR1 is MNHEY and CDR2 SVGAGI. V was cut by 6 bases and J by 2 bases, with 11 bases left in between. The length of the CDR3 is 14 residues.

This clone appeared a single time. The V gene is TRBV19, the J gene TRBJ1-1; 7 bases are a match to TRBD1. CDR3 length: 16 residues. CDR1 is LNHDA, CDR2 SQIVND, per germline (reference sequence). V was clipped by 2 bases and J by 1 base; unmatched bases: 7. The CDR3 sequence: CASSILGQAANTEAFF. As DNA, the CDR3 is TGTGCCAGTAGTATACTAGGACAGGCGGCGAACACTGAAGCTTTCTTT.

This rearrangement joins TRBV5-4 to TRBJ1-2; unclear D gene. The germline V gene encodes CDR1 SGHNT and CDR2 YYREEE (reference sequence). The CDR3 has 15 amino acids. V lost 4 bases and J lost 1, with 14 bases in between. DNA for the CDR3: TGTGCCAGCAGCCTTACAAACCTTAATAACTATGGCTACACCTTC. Protein: CASSLTNLNNYGYTF.

The rearrangement links TRBV9 to TRBJ1-2, with a tentative D call TRBD1 (5 bases). CDR3 length: 13 residues. V lost 0 bases and J lost 6, with 9 bases in between. Per germline, CDR1 SGDLS and CDR2 YYNGEE. CDR3 coding DNA: TGTGCCAGCAGCGTAGTAGGGGCGAATGGCTACACCTTC. It translates to CASSVVGANGYTF.

The chain employs TRBV7-2 and TRBJ1-6; D unclear. The germline V and J ends were trimmed by 4 bases and 2 bases, with 9 bases remaining between them. This CDR3 comprises 15 residues. From germline, CDR1 is SGHTA and CDR2 FQGNSA. CDR3 protein: CASSSYRTYNSPLHF. CDR3 DNA sequence: TGTGCCAGCAGCTCCTACAGAACCTATAATTCACCCCTCCACTTT.

The rearrangement joins TRBV6-2 or TRBV6-3 to TRBJ2-1; D is unresolved. The ends were cut back, 6 bases at V and 7 bases at J, with 13 bases in the middle. In germline, CDR1 is MNHEY, CDR2 SVGEGT. CDR3 length: 13 residues. CDR3 loop: CASSILAANEQFF. The CDR3 DNA follows: TGTGCCAGCAGCATACTGGCGGCAAATGAGCAGTTCTTC.

This chain links TRBV11-3 with TRBJ2-7, with 12 bases that match TRBD1. The CDR3 loop spans 16 amino acids. J gave up 4 bases and V 5 bases, and 9 bases lay outside the gene matches. CDR1 is SGHNT, CDR2 YENEEA, per germline. The DNA for the CDR3 is TGTGCCAGCAGCAGCTCCGGGACAGGGGGCATATACGAGCAGTACTTC. Amino acids: CASSSSGTGGIYEQYF. The variable domain in full, with the rest retrieved from reference TRBV11-3 and TRBJ2-7, is EAGVVQSPRYKIIEKKQPVAFWCNPISGHNTLYWYLQNLGQGPELLIRYENEEAVDDSQLPKDRFSAERLKGVDSTLKIQPAELGDSAVYLCASSSSGTGGIYEQYFGPGTRLTVT.

The rearrangement joins TRBV7-9 to TRBJ2-2; D call uncertain. The CDR3 sequence is 12 residues long. Germline-derived CDR1 and CDR2 are SEHNR and FQNEAQ (reference sequence). Trimming stripped 5 bases from V and 3 bases from J, with 4 bases between. The CDR3 DNA sequence: TGTGCCAGCAGCGCAGACACCGGGGAGCTGTTTTTT. Residues: CASSADTGELFF. The full variable domain, in which reference TRBV7-9 and TRBJ2-2 provide the parts outside the CDR3, is DTGVSQNPRHKITKRGQNVTFRCDPISEHNRLYWYRQTLGQGPEFLTYFQNEAQLEKSRLLSDRFSAERPKGSFSTLEIQRTEQGDSAMYLCASSADTGELFFGEGSRLTVL.

The CDR3 loop reads CASSLPGLRGDTEAFF. The CDR3 bases are TGTGCCAGCAGTCTCCCGGGCCTCAGGGGGGACACTGAAGCTTTCTTT. The J gene is TRBJ1-1, the V gene TRBV28; 7 bases line up with TRBD1. Germline-derived CDR1 and CDR2 are MDHEN and SYDVKM. The J segment lost 3 bases and the V segment lost 5 bases, leaving 12 bases of the junction unmatched. The CDR3 has 16 residues.

J is TRBJ2-1 and V is TRBV18; a possible D gene is TRBD2 (6 bases). The CDR3 is 15 residues long. In germline, CDR1 is KGHSH, CDR2 LQKENI. Trimming stripped 0 bases from V and 1 base from J, with 7 bases between. The CDR3 nucleotides read TGTGCCAGCTCACCACCCGGGAGATCCTACAATGAGCAGTTCTTC. As protein: CASSPPGRSYNEQFF.

In its sample, this clone was seen a few times. J is TRBJ2-1 and V is TRBV29-1; maybe TRBD2 (7 bases). The CDR3 covers 13 residues. V lost 6 bases and J lost 4, with 13 bases in between. Per germline, CDR1 SQVTM and CDR2 ANQGSEA. CDR3 amino acids: CSVKGGDYNEQFF. The CDR3 coding sequence is TGCAGCGTGAAGGGGGGGGATTACAATGAGCAGTTCTTC.

This clone was seen repeatedly, ten times or more. Compared with germline, one end of the junction differs, possibly owing to a read error. V is TRBV7-3 and J is TRBJ2-3; 7 nucleotides align to TRBD1. In germline, CDR1 is SGHTA, CDR2 FQGTGA. The CDR3 runs 13 residues. This chain's CDR3 is CASSVTGAEPQYF. Here the CDR3 DNA reads TGTGCCAGCAGCGTAACAGGGGCGGAACCCCAGTATTTT.

This chain uses TRBV28 with TRBJ1-2; D remains unclear. V gave up 9 bases and J gave up 8 bases, with 19 bases separating them. There are 13 residues in the CDR3. Germline V gene data show CDR1 as MDHEN and CDR2 as SYDVKM. The CDR3 here is CASLRTRTRGYTF. In DNA form, the CDR3 reads TGTGCCAGTCTTCGGACCCGAACTAGGGGCTACACCTTC.

This chain joins TRBV10-1 and TRBJ2-7; 11 bases are a match to TRBD2. The CDR3 sequence is 15 residues long. The trim removed 5 bases at V and 2 bases at J, leaving 5 bases unmatched. Germline V gene data show CDR1 as WNHNN and CDR2 as SYGVQD (reference sequence). The CDR3 region is CASSSGTSGTYEQYF. CDR3 nucleotide sequence: TGCGCCAGCAGTTCCGGGACTAGCGGTACCTACGAGCAGTACTTC.

The chain links TRBV10-3 to TRBJ2-1; D possibly corresponds to TRBD1 (7 bases). Per the germline V gene, CDR1 is ENHRY and CDR2 is SYGVKD. The V end was cut by 0 bases, the J end by 7 bases, with 13 bases between. This CDR3 is 15 amino acids long. CDR3 loop: CAISESEQGGNEQFF. In nucleotides, the CDR3 is TGTGCCATCAGTGAGTCCGAGCAGGGGGGTAATGAGCAGTTCTTC.

V is TRBV9 and J is TRBJ2-7; possible D gene TRBD2, 5 bases. Germline V gene data show CDR1 as SGDLS and CDR2 as YYNGEE. The V and J ends lost 0 bases and 1 base respectively, with 14 bases between them. The CDR3 sequence is 16 residues long. The CDR3 bases are TGTGCCAGCAGCGTAGTAGGCGGTAGGGAGTCCTACGAGCAGTACTTC. Amino acid sequence: CASSVVGGRESYEQYF.

The chain combines TRBV12-5 with TRBJ2-3, with D tentatively TRBD2 (6 bases). The CDR3 length is 16 residues. Trimming stripped 6 bases from V and 2 bases from J, with 18 bases between. In germline, CDR1 is LGHNT, CDR2 FRNRAP. CDR3 in DNA: TGTGCTAGTGGAAACGGGACTCTCGCCTCCACAGATACGCAGTATTTT. Amino acids: CASGNGTLASTDTQYF.

This rearrangement joins TRBV7-6 to TRBJ2-1; 7 nucleotides line up with TRBD2. The CDR3 totals 16 residues. V dropped 0 bases and J dropped 3; count of bases not matched to a gene: 5. Germline CDR1 reads SGHVS; CDR2 reads FNYEAQ. The CDR3 nucleotides are TGTGCCAGCAGCTTAGCGTCCCTAGCGGTCTACAATGAGCAGTTCTTC. Translating it yields CASSLASLAVYNEQFF.

This chain joins TRBV11-2 and TRBJ2-7; TRBD2 matches at 11 bases. V dropped 5 bases and J dropped 4; count of bases not matched to a gene: 4. This CDR3 region has 14 residues. The germline gives CDR1 SGHAT, CDR2 FQNNGV. CDR3 residues: CASSPRLAGYEQYF. CDR3 bases: TGTGCCAGCAGCCCCCGACTAGCGGGGTACGAGCAGTACTTC.

J is TRBJ2-3 and V is TRBV27, with D perhaps TRBD2 (7 bases). CDR1 is MNHEY, CDR2 SMNVEV, per germline (reference sequence). CDR3 length: 15 residues. Trimming removed 7 bases at V and 1 base at J, with 15 bases between. The CDR3 sequence: CASKRGAFGTDTQYF. The CDR3 bases are TGTGCCAGCAAACGGGGGGCTTTCGGCACAGATACGCAGTATTTT.

This clone was seen more than once but under ten times. This chain links TRBV11-2 with TRBJ2-7, with 10 bases aligning to TRBD2. After removal of 2 bases from V and 1 base from J, the junction contained 8 bases not matched to a gene. Germline V gene lookup returns CDR1 SGHAT and CDR2 FQNNGV. This CDR3 has 17 residues. This CDR3 is CASSLSASGSFSYEQYF. The CDR3 coding sequence is TGTGCCAGCAGCTTATCTGCTAGCGGGAGCTTTTCCTACGAGCAGTACTTC.

A few counts support this clone. The genes are TRBV7-6 and TRBJ1-3, with 7 nucleotides matching TRBD1. Germline-derived CDR1 and CDR2 are SGHVS and FNYEAQ. V trimming: 5 bases; J trimming: 4 bases; junction bases outside the gene matches: 8. CDR3 size: 15 residues. The CDR3 sequence: CASSATGTEGNTIYF. The DNA of the CDR3 is TGTGCCAGCAGCGCTACCGGGACAGAAGGAAACACCATATATTTT.

This clone appeared a single time. J is TRBJ1-3 and V is TRBV2, with TRBD1 matching over 7 bases. The CDR3 has 16 amino acids. The V gene's germline CDR1 is SNHLY and CDR2 FYNNEI. J gave up 4 bases and V 4 bases, and 10 bases lay outside the gene matches. CDR3 residues: CASSANLGTEGNTIYF. The DNA for the CDR3 is TGTGCCAGCAGTGCAAATTTGGGGACAGAGGGAAACACCATATATTTT.

The chain joins TRBV10-3 to TRBJ2-7; no firm D call. The germline V gene has CDR1 ENHRY and CDR2 SYGVKD. The CDR3 loop spans 11 amino acids. Trimming took 6 bases from V and 1 from J, leaving 4 bases between them. CDR3 coding DNA: TGTGCCATCAGCGGGTCCTACGAGCAGTACTTC. This encodes CAISGSYEQYF.

The chain carries TRBV11-2 and TRBJ2-5; 13 positions match TRBD2. This CDR3 is 18 amino acids long. V lost 1 base to trimming and J lost 2 bases; unmatched junction nucleotides: 7. Germline V CDR1 and CDR2: SGHAT, FQNNGV. Here the CDR3 reads CASSLAPKLAGGQETQYF. CDR3 in DNA: TGTGCCAGCAGCTTAGCACCCAAACTAGCGGGGGGGCAAGAGACCCAGTACTTC.

The rearrangement uses TRBV30 and TRBJ2-5, with 8 bases fitting TRBD1. V was clipped by 1 base and J by 2 bases; unmatched bases: 3. The CDR3 covers 14 residues. CDR1 and CDR2 (germline): GTSNPN, SVGIG (reference sequence). CDR3 in DNA: TGTGCCTGGAGTGCCGGACAGGGACAAGAGACCCAGTACTTC. It codes for CAWSAGQGQETQYF. Complete variable domain (other parts from reference TRBV30 and TRBJ2-5): SQTIHQWPATLVQPVGSPLSLECTVEGTSNPNLYWYRQAAGRGLQLLFYSVGIGQISSEVPQNLSASRPQDRQFILSSKKLLLSDSGFYLCAWSAGQGQETQYFGPGTRLLVL.

The CDR3 loop reads CASSGQYTEAFF. As DNA, the CDR3 is TGCGCCAGCAGTGGACAGTACACTGAAGCTTTCTTT. The J gene is TRBJ1-1, the V gene TRBV10-1; tentative D call: TRBD1 (5 bases). V was clipped by 4 bases and J by 3 bases, with 6 bases between them. The CDR3 runs to 12 residues. CDR1 is WNHNN, CDR2 SYGVQD, per germline (reference sequence).

The V gene is TRBV28, the J gene TRBJ2-7, with 8 bases fitting TRBD2. Germline CDR1 MDHEN, CDR2 SYDVKM. J gave up 6 bases and V 6 bases, and 16 bases lay outside the gene matches. The CDR3 sequence is 16 residues long. The CDR3 sequence: CASRASGGRLGFEQYF. CDR3 bases: TGTGCCAGCAGAGCCAGCGGGGGCAGACTGGGTTTCGAGCAGTACTTC. Together with reference TRBV28 and TRBJ2-7, the CDR3 gives the full variable domain: DVKVTQSSRYLVKRTGEKVFLECVQDMDHENMFWYRQDPGLGLRLIYFSYDVKMKEKGDIPEGYSVSREKKERFSLILESASTNQTSMYLCASRASGGRLGFEQYFGPGTRLTVT.